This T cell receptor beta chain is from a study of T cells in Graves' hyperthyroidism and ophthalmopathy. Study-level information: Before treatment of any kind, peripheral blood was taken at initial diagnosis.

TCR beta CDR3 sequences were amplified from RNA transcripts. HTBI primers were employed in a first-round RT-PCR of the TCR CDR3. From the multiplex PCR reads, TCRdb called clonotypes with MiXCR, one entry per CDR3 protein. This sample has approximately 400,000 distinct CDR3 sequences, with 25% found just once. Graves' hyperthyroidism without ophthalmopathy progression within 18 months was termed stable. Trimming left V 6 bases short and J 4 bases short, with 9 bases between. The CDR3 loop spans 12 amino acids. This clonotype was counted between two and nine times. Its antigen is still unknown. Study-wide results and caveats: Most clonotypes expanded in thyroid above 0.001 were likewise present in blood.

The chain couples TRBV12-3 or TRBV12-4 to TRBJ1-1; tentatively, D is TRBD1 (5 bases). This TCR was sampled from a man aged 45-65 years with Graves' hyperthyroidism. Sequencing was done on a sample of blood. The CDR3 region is CASRPGTTEAFF. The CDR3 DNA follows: TGTGCCAGCAGGCCAGGGACCACTGAAGCTTTCTTT.